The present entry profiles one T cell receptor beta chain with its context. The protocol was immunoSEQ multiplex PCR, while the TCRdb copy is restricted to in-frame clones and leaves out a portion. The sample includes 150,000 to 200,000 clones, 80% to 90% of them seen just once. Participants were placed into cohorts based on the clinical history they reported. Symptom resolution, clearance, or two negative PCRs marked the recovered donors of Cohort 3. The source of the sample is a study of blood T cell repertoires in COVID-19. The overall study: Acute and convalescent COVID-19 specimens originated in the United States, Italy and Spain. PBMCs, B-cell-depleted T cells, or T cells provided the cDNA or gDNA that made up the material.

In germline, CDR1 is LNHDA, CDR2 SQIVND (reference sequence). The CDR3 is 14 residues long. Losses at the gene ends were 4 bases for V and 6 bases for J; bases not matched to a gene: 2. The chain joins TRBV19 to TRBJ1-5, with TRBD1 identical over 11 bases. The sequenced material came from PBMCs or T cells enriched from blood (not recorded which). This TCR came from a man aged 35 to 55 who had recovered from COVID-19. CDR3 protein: CASSTDRGRQPQHF. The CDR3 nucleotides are TGTGCCAGTAGTACGGACAGGGGGCGTCAGCCCCAGCATTTT. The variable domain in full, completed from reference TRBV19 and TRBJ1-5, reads DGGITQSPKYLFRKEGQNVTLSCEQNLNHDAMYWYRQDPGQGLRLIYYSQIVNDFQKGDIAEGYSVSREKKESFPLTVTSAQKNPTAFYLCASSTDRGRQPQHFGDGTRLSIL.